The 21 T cell receptor beta chains below all came from one sample that was sequenced in a study of T cell changes during pregnancy in multiple sclerosis. This table comes from immunoSEQ multiplex PCR, and its TCRdb copy is limited to in-frame clones, with some not included. The table includes 75,000 to 95,000 clones, approximately 92% detected once. This specimen was peripheral blood, taken in the first trimester of pregnancy. These receptor sequences come from a female donor with multiple sclerosis, enrolled in a pregnancy study.

Written as DNA, the CDR3 is TGTGCCAGCAGAAAAATAGGACTAGCGGTCTACGAGCAGTACTTC. This translates into CASRKIGLAVYEQYF. V and J are TRBV6-5 and TRBJ2-7, with 10 bases identical to TRBD2. This CDR3 is built from 15 residues. The germline gives CDR1 MNHEY, CDR2 SVGAGI. The J segment lost 3 bases and the V segment lost 6 bases, leaving 8 bases of the junction unmatched.

The CDR3 is CASSAGQINTEAFF. CDR3 bases: TGTGCCAGTAGCGCGGGACAGATCAACACTGAAGCTTTCTTT. The chain couples TRBV19 to TRBJ1-1; 7 bases are a match to TRBD1. There are 14 residues in the CDR3. J lost 2 bases, V lost 6 bases, and 6 bases had no gene match. CDR1 and CDR2 from the germline V gene are LNHDA and SQIVND (reference sequence).

The chain joins TRBV6-1 to TRBJ1-5; no definite D call. The germline V and J ends were trimmed by 3 bases and 4 bases, with 7 bases remaining between them. The germline CDR1 and CDR2 sequences are MNHNS and SASEGT. The CDR3 totals 13 residues. CDR3 coding DNA: TGTGCCAGCAGTGAGCGGGTTAATCAGCCCCAGCATTTT. Residues: CASSERVNQPQHF.

CDR3 sequence: CASSPRQGQVSQETQYF. CDR3 nucleotides: TGTGCCAGCTCACCACGACAGGGGCAGGTCTCCCAAGAGACCCAGTACTTC. V is TRBV18 and J is TRBJ2-5, with TRBD1 matching over 8 bases. V lost 1 base and J lost 1; bases outside the gene matches: 8. The CDR3 has 17 residues. The germline gives CDR1 KGHSH, CDR2 LQKENI.

This CDR3 reads CASSPGTSEAIQYF. In nucleotides, the CDR3 is TGTGCCAGTAGTCCCGGGACTAGCGAAGCCATTCAGTACTTC. The chain links TRBV19 to TRBJ2-4; 10 bases agree with TRBD2. The V and J ends lost 5 bases and 9 bases, in that order; junction bases with no gene match: 7. The germline gives CDR1 LNHDA, CDR2 SQIVND (reference sequence). CDR3 length: 14 amino acids.

The chain recombines TRBV30 with TRBJ2-7, with 7 bases that match TRBD2. Germline V CDR1 and CDR2: GTSNPN, SVGIG (reference sequence). V lost 0 bases, J lost 3 bases, and 8 bases stayed unmatched. CDR3 length equals 15 residues. CDR3 DNA sequence: TGTGCCTGGAGTGTATTACGCGGGAGCATCTACGAGCAGTACTTC. Translation: CAWSVLRGSIYEQYF.

V gene TRBV5-1 combines with J gene TRBJ1-2; maybe TRBD1 (6 bases). Trimming pared 4 bases from V and 1 base from J, leaving 11 bases between. Germline values: CDR1 SGHRS, CDR2 YFSETQ. This CDR3 spans 14 amino acids. The CDR3 loop reads CASSIDRNNYGYTF. For the CDR3, the DNA is TGCGCCAGCAGCATCGACAGGAATAACTATGGCTACACCTTC.

The chain carries TRBV7-9 and TRBJ2-3, with D hard to call. V lost 0 bases to trimming and J lost 2 bases, with 6 bases between them. CDR1 is SEHNR, CDR2 FQNEAQ, per germline (reference sequence). The CDR3 is made up of 14 amino acids. In nucleotides, the CDR3 is TGTGCCAGCAGCTTAGCCCAGTCCACAGATACGCAGTATTTT. Amino acids: CASSLAQSTDTQYF.

This rearrangement joins TRBV4-3 to TRBJ2-7, with D possibly matching TRBD1 (5 bases). The CDR3 runs 13 residues. Germline CDR1 and CDR2: LGHNA and YSLEER. Trimming pared 4 bases from V and 3 bases from J, leaving 10 bases between. CDR3 sequence: CASSREQDYEQYF. CDR3 nucleotides: TGCGCCAGCAGCCGGGAACAGGACTACGAGCAGTACTTC.

This clone occurred once. The rearrangement uses TRBV2 and TRBJ1-2; D may be TRBD1 (5 bases). The V gene lost 5 bases and the J gene lost 6 bases, with 13 bases spanning the gap. The V gene's germline CDR1 is SNHLY and CDR2 FYNNEI. This CDR3 is 13 amino acids long. The CDR3 protein is CASSLLQGHGYTF. The CDR3 bases are TGTGCCAGCAGTCTATTGCAGGGCCATGGCTACACCTTC.

The V and J genes are TRBV10-3 and TRBJ1-5; D gene ambiguous. Trimming removed 4 bases at V and 2 bases at J, with 6 bases between. Germline CDR1 is ENHRY and CDR2 is SYGVKD. The CDR3 runs to 13 residues. The CDR3, as DNA: TGTGCCATCAGTGGCGGGCGCAATCAGCCCCAGCATTTT. Residues: CAISGGRNQPQHF.

This rearrangement joins TRBV25-1 to TRBJ1-1; a weak D match, TRBD1 (5 bases). The CDR3 runs to 17 residues. CDR1 is MGHDK and CDR2 is SYGVNS in the germline V gene. V gave up 1 base and J gave up 0 bases, with 15 bases separating them. CDR3 sequence: CASSESLQGTLNTEAFF. Here the CDR3 DNA reads TGTGCCAGCAGTGAATCCCTTCAGGGAACCTTGAACACTGAAGCTTTCTTT.

J is TRBJ2-1 and V is TRBV23-1; TRBD2 matches 12 bases. TRBV23-1 is flagged as an ORF with uncertain function. V lost 0 bases, J lost 7 bases, and 4 bases stayed unmatched. The CDR3 has 16 amino acids. The CDR3 loop is CASSQSRLAGENEQFF. CDR3 nucleotide sequence: TGCGCCAGCAGTCAATCACGACTAGCGGGAGAAAATGAGCAGTTCTTC.

The chain recombines TRBV28 with TRBJ1-5; no clear D gene. V lost 6 bases, J lost 4 bases, and 7 bases lay in between. This CDR3 is 12 amino acids long. Germline V lookup: CDR1 MDHEN, CDR2 SYDVKM. As DNA, the CDR3 is TGTGCCAGCAGGCGGCCGAATCAGCCCCAGCATTTT. Its translation is CASRRPNQPQHF.

This clone was seen more than once but under ten times. CDR3 sequence reads: CASSLNGGPSGNTIYF. CDR3 sequence (DNA): TGTGCCAGCAGCTTAAATGGTGGGCCCTCTGGAAACACCATATATTTT. J is TRBJ1-3 and V is TRBV7-9; D call uncertain. Germline loops: CDR1 SEHNR, CDR2 FQNEAQ (reference sequence). Deletions cut 2 bases from V and 0 bases from J, with 11 bases between. The CDR3 contains 16 residues.

The rearrangement links TRBV18 to TRBJ2-5; 8 bases match TRBD1. J was trimmed by 2 bases and V by 1 base; bases with no gene match: 6. The germline gives CDR1 KGHSH, CDR2 LQKENI. The CDR3 has 16 residues. As DNA, the CDR3 is TGTGCCAGCTCACCACTAGGACAGGGATTACAAGAGACCCAGTACTTC. Translation: CASSPLGQGLQETQYF. The variable domain in full, with the rest retrieved from reference TRBV18 and TRBJ2-5, is NAGVMQNPRHLVRRRGQEARLRCSPMKGHSHVYWYRQLPEEGLKFMVYLQKENIIDESGMPKERFSAEFPKEGPSILRIQQVVRGDSAAYFCASSPLGQGLQETQYFGPGTRLLVL.

The CDR3 region has the DNA TGTGCCAGCAGTTTTCGGGAGAGGACGGGAGATACGCAGTATTTT. It is translated as CASSFRERTGDTQYF. The rearrangement joins TRBV27 to TRBJ2-3; a weak D match, TRBD2 (6 bases). Germline values: CDR1 MNHEY, CDR2 SMNVEV (reference sequence). This CDR3 region has 15 residues. The V and J ends lost 3 bases and 5 bases respectively, with 15 bases between them.

V is TRBV29-1 and J is TRBJ1-1; D is uncertain. Per germline, CDR1 SQVTM and CDR2 ANQGSEA. The ends were cut back, 6 bases at V and 1 base at J, with 12 bases in the middle. The CDR3 sequence is 13 residues long. The CDR3 DNA reads TGCAGCGTACTACTGGGTGGGAACACTGAAGCTTTCTTT. Its translation is CSVLLGGNTEAFF.

The chain joins TRBV4-1 to TRBJ2-5; 15 bases agree with TRBD2. The J segment lost 5 bases and the V segment lost 3 bases, leaving 4 bases of the junction unmatched. Germline loops: CDR1 MGHRA, CDR2 YSYEKL. The CDR3 runs 16 residues. The chain's CDR3 is CASSQGLAGGWETQYF. DNA for the CDR3: TGCGCCAGCAGCCAGGGACTAGCGGGAGGCTGGGAGACCCAGTACTTC.

The chain's CDR3 is CASSTTTGAGNTIYF. CDR3 sequence (DNA): TGTGCCAGCAGCACCACGACAGGGGCTGGAAACACCATATATTTT. The V and J genes are TRBV7-6 and TRBJ1-3, with TRBD1 matching 8 bases. The germline V gene has CDR1 SGHVS and CDR2 FNYEAQ. V dropped 5 bases and J dropped 2; count of bases not matched to a gene: 5. There are 15 residues in the CDR3.

The V and J genes are TRBV6-4 and TRBJ2-2; 14 bases map to TRBD2. Germline CDR1 is MRHNA and CDR2 is SNTAGT. Unmatched junction bases numbered 8, after V lost 6 bases and J lost 2 bases. The CDR3 has 18 residues. The DNA for the CDR3 is TGTGCCAGCAGCTGGACGACTAGCGGGGGGGAAAACACCGGGGAGCTGTTTTTT. Its protein product is CASSWTTSGGENTGELFF.